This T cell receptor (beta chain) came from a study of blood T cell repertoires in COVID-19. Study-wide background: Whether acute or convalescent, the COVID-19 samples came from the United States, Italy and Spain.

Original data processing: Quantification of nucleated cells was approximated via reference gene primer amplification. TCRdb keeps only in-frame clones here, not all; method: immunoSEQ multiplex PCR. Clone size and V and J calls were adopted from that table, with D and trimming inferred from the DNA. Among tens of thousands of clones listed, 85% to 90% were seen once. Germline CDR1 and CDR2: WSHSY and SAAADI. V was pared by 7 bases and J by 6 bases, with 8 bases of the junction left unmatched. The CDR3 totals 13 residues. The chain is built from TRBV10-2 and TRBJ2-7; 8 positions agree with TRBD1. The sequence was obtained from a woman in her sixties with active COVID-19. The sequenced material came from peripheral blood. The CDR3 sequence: CASTGQGRGEQYF. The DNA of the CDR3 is TGCGCCAGCACCGGACAGGGAAGGGGCGAGCAGTACTTC.